Below are 8 T cell receptor beta chains sequenced from a single sample in a study of CD8 T cells in Susac syndrome. The RNA input was 0.5 to 1 ug, and it was reverse transcribed with random hexamers. TCRdb reanalysed the immunoSEQ multiplex PCR reads using MiXCR and keeps one entry per CDR3 protein. The repertoire has 100,000 to 150,000 distinct CDR3 sequences, more than 90% of them found once; the top ten carry approximately 0.22%. Material for sequencing was CD8+ T cells from PBMCs. The receptors were sampled from a human donor with Susac syndrome.

This clonotype was counted a single time. The rearrangement uses TRBV30 and TRBJ2-5; D remains ambiguous. This CDR3 has 14 residues. Germline V gene sequence: CDR1 GTSNPN, CDR2 SVGIG (reference sequence). V shed 0 bases and J shed 2 bases, with 10 bases lying between them. For the CDR3, the DNA is TGTGCCTGGAGTGTACTGGGCAGTCAAGAGACCCAGTACTTC. Encoded protein: CAWSVLGSQETQYF.

This chain joins TRBV15 and TRBJ1-1; D gene ambiguous. The CDR3 is made up of 14 amino acids. V lost 3 bases and J lost 1, with 9 bases in between. In germline, CDR1 is LNHNV, CDR2 YYDKDF (reference sequence). The CDR3 sequence: CATSSDTGNTEAFF. The DNA of the CDR3 is TGTGCCACCAGCAGCGACACGGGGAACACTGAAGCTTTCTTT.

The chain couples TRBV7-9 to TRBJ2-2; the D is unclear. In germline, CDR1 is SEHNR, CDR2 FQNEAQ (reference sequence). The CDR3 is 18 amino acids. The ends were cut back, 1 base at V and 0 bases at J, with 15 bases in the middle. CDR3 residues: CASSLGGSITANTGELFF. The CDR3 bases are TGTGCCAGCAGCTTAGGCGGTAGCATTACCGCGAACACCGGGGAGCTGTTTTTT.

This clonotype occurred once. The chain links TRBV29-1 to TRBJ1-1, with 8 bases matching TRBD1. Germline trimming cut 4 bases from V and 7 bases from J; bases unmatched to any gene: 8. CDR1 is SQVTM, CDR2 ANQGSEA, per germline. The CDR3 covers 13 residues. Written as DNA, the CDR3 is TGCAGCGTTGGGATAAACGGACAGGGTGAAGCTTTCTTT. Its translation: CSVGINGQGEAFF.

This rearrangement joins TRBV5-6 to TRBJ2-7, with a tentative D call TRBD2 (5 bases). CDR3 length: 14 amino acids. Germline CDR1 reads SGHDT; CDR2 reads YYEEEE. Trimming shortened V by 1 base and J by 6 bases, and 14 bases separated the two germline ends. This CDR3 reads CASSLRGMGSEQYF. CDR3 sequence (DNA): TGTGCCAGCAGCTTGAGAGGGATGGGGAGCGAGCAGTACTTC.

V is TRBV27 and J is TRBJ2-7, with a weak D call TRBD1 (6 bases). CDR3 length: 13 residues. The germline V gene has CDR1 MNHEY and CDR2 SMNVEV (reference sequence). Trimming shortened V by 4 bases and J by 1 base, and 8 bases separated the two germline ends. The DNA of the CDR3 is TGTGCCAGCAGTTGGGGGCCATCCTACGAGCAGTACTTC. Translating gives CASSWGPSYEQYF.

This chain connects TRBV20-1 to TRBJ2-1; D unresolved. Trimming pared 6 bases from V and 3 bases from J, leaving 18 bases between. The CDR3 is 15 amino acids. Germline V lookup: CDR1 DFQATT, CDR2 SNEGSKA (reference sequence). This chain's CDR3 is CSASKLFSYYNEQFF. As DNA, the CDR3 is TGCAGTGCCAGTAAGCTCTTCTCCTACTACAATGAGCAGTTCTTC.

Written as DNA, the CDR3 is TGTGCCAGCAGCGAGAACCTAAACCAAGAGACCCAGTACTTC. Translating it yields CASSENLNQETQYF. The J gene is TRBJ2-5, the V gene TRBV7-8; D gene uncertain. Germline-derived CDR1 and CDR2 are SGHVS and FQNEAQ. V was pared by 5 bases and J by 0 bases, with 10 bases between. This CDR3 region has 14 residues.